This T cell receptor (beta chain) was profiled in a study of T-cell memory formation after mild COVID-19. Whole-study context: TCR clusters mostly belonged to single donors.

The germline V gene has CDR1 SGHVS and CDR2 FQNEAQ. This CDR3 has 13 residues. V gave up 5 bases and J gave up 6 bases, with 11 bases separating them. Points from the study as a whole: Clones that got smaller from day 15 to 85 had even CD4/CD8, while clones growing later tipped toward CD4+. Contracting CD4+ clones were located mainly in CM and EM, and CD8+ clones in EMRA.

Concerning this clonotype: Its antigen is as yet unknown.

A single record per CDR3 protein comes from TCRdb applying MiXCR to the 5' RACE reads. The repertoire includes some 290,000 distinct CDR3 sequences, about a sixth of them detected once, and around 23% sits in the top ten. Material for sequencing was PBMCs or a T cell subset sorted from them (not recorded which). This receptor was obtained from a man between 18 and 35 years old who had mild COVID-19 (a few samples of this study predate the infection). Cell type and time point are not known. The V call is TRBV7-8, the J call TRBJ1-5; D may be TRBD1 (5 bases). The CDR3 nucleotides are TGTGCCAGCAGCCGGGGCTCGATTCAGCCCCAGCATTTT. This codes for CASSRGSIQPQHF.